This is a list of T cell receptor beta chains from one sample in a study of cytomegalovirus exposure and HLA in healthy donors. Sequencing was performed with immunoSEQ multiplex PCR; in TCRdb, only in-frame clones are kept and a portion is missing. The repertoire has 200,000 to 250,000 clones, over 80% of them found once; the top ten carry roughly 6%. What was sequenced was PBMCs. These receptors were collected from a young woman in good health and CMV-seronegative. Both conserved end residues are part of each CDR3. The D gene is left open where the match is weak. Rows may omit the clone size; those that give it use once, few, many or a size class.

CASSLAVDYSYEQYF	TGTGCCAGCAGCTTAGCAGTCGACTACAGCTACGAGCAGTACTTC	-	TRBV7-8	TRBJ2-7	15	-
CASSLAGHLNTEAFF	TGCGCCAGCAGCTTGGCCGGGCACTTGAACACTGAAGCTTTCTTT	-	TRBV5-1	TRBJ1-1	15	-
CSVGGAGMAEKLFF	TGCAGCGTTGGAGGTGCAGGGATGGCTGAAAAACTGTTTTTT	-	TRBV29-1	TRBJ1-4	14	-
CASSESGHRYTIYF	TGTGCCAGCAGTGAATCGGGGCACCGGTACACCATATATTTT	-	TRBV2	TRBJ1-3	14	-
CAWSRGGPYNEQFF	TGTGCCTGGAGTCGGGGGGGGCCCTACAATGAGCAGTTCTTC	TRBD2	TRBV30	TRBJ2-1	14	-
CASSEAAGGYNEQFF	TGTGCCAGCAGTGAAGCAGCGGGGGGCTACAATGAGCAGTTCTTC	TRBD2	TRBV6-1	TRBJ2-1	15	-
CASSSRMNTGELFF	TGTGCCAGCAGTTCACGGATGAACACCGGGGAGCTGTTTTTT	-	TRBV28	TRBJ2-2	14	-
CASSPPGNAQPQHF	TGCGCCAGCAGCCCGCCGGGGAACGCTCAGCCCCAGCATTTT	-	TRBV4-1	TRBJ1-5	14	-
CASSLSRAGYGYTF	TGTGCCAGCAGCTTGAGTCGGGCAGGGTATGGCTACACCTTC	-	TRBV5-5	TRBJ1-2	14	-
CASSVSGTTSYNEQFF	TGTGCCAGCAGCGTTTCCGGGACCACGTCGTACAATGAGCAGTTCTTC	-	TRBV11-3	TRBJ2-1	16	-
CASSSGWGTDAQETQYF	TGTGCCAGCAGCTCCGGTTGGGGGACAGACGCTCAAGAGACCCAGTACTTC	TRBD1	TRBV5-6	TRBJ2-5	17	-
CAISEGTTYTEAFF	TGTGCCATCAGTGAGGGGACAACTTACACTGAAGCTTTCTTT	-	TRBV10-3	TRBJ1-1	14	-
CASSVDDVTSGATQYF	TGTGCCAGCAGCGTAGACGACGTGACTAGTGGGGCTACGCAGTATTTT	-	TRBV9	TRBJ2-3	16	few
CASVTGGPNTEAFF	TGTGCCAGCGTGACAGGGGGCCCGAACACTGAAGCTTTCTTT	TRBD1	TRBV5-4	TRBJ1-1	14	-
CASSLGTGFPDTQYF	TGTGCCAGCAGCTTGGGGACAGGTTTCCCAGATACGCAGTATTTT	TRBD1	TRBV5-6	TRBJ2-3	15	-
CAISDGLAGEQFF	TGTGCCATCAGTGACGGACTAGCGGGTGAGCAGTTCTTC	TRBD2	TRBV10-3	TRBJ2-1	13	-
CASSPYRVANYGYTF	TGTGCCAGCAGCCCCTACAGGGTGGCTAACTATGGCTACACCTTC	-	TRBV9	TRBJ1-2	15	-